This entry lists 18 T cell receptor beta chains sequenced from one sample in a study of blood T cell repertoires in COVID-19. Produced via immunoSEQ multiplex PCR; TCRdb's table is partial and in-frame only. Of roughly 150,000 clones detected, approximately 86% appear once; the ten largest clones hold roughly 8.4%. Input material: peripheral blood. The source of these receptors is a woman aged 80 or older with COVID-19, enrolled during active disease.

This rearrangement joins TRBV3-1 (or the pseudogene TRBV3-2) to TRBJ2-5, with unresolved D. Germline CDR1 and CDR2: LGHDT and YNNKEL (reference sequence). This CDR3 has 13 residues. V was shortened by 2 bases and J by 5 bases, with 9 bases between the two germline ends. The CDR3 bases are TGTGCCAGCAGCCAACCGGTCACGGAGACCCAGTACTTC. It codes for CASSQPVTETQYF.

The chain is built from TRBV15 and TRBJ1-5; TRBD1 matches at 9 bases. Germline V CDR1 and CDR2: LNHNV, YYDKDF (reference sequence). Trimming at V came to 6 bases and at J to 6 bases, leaving 6 bases not matched to a gene. This CDR3 is built from 14 residues. For the CDR3, the DNA is TGTGCCACCAGTTCGGACAGGGGATTTCAGCCCCAGCATTTT. Its translation is CATSSDRGFQPQHF. The full variable domain, with the rest looked up from reference TRBV15 and TRBJ1-5, is DAMVIQNPRYQVTQFGKPVTLSCSQTLNHNVMYWYQQKSSQAPKLLFHYYDKDFNNEADTPDNFQSRRPNTSFCFLDIRSPGLGDTAMYLCATSSDRGFQPQHFGDGTRLSIL.

The V call is TRBV5-1, the J call TRBJ2-3, with a possible D match to TRBD2 (6 bases). V lost 0 bases to trimming and J lost 0 bases, with 11 bases between them. The CDR3 sequence is 16 residues long. Germline CDR1 and CDR2: SGHRS and YFSETQ. CDR3 sequence: CASSLGDSWSTDTQYF. As DNA, the CDR3 is TGCGCCAGCAGCTTGGGGGACTCCTGGAGCACAGATACGCAGTATTTT.

The V and J genes are TRBV6-1 and TRBJ1-2; D uncertain. There are 13 residues in the CDR3. V was trimmed by 2 bases and J by 5 bases, leaving 9 bases between them. Germline lookup yields CDR1 MNHNS and CDR2 SASEGT. The CDR3 sequence is CASSERVSYGYTF. In nucleotides, the CDR3 is TGTGCCAGCAGTGAAAGAGTGAGTTATGGCTACACCTTC.

This clone was detected ten times or more. The rearrangement links TRBV19 to TRBJ2-1; TRBD2 agrees at 10 bases. J was trimmed by 0 bases and V by 10 bases; bases with no gene match: 9. Looked up from germline, CDR1 is LNHDA and CDR2 is SQIVND (reference sequence). The length of the CDR3 is 16 residues. CDR3 sequence: CATKIAGGSSYNEQFF. The CDR3 DNA follows: TGTGCCACTAAAATAGCGGGGGGAAGCTCCTACAATGAGCAGTTCTTC.

The genes are TRBV25-1 and TRBJ1-4; 9 nucleotides align to TRBD1. The CDR3 sequence is 15 residues long. Germline V gene sequence: CDR1 MGHDK, CDR2 SYGVNS. The V segment lost 4 bases and the J segment 8 bases; nucleotides outside the gene matches: 8. The DNA for the CDR3 is TGTGCCAGCAGTGCCTCGGGACAGGGAGGAGAAAAACTGTTTTTT. The encoded protein is CASSASGQGGEKLFF.

The chain uses TRBV7-2 and TRBJ2-2; 9 bases match TRBD1. Germline CDR1 reads SGHTA; CDR2 reads FQGNSA. J was trimmed by 8 bases and V by 1 base; bases with no gene match: 5. There are 15 residues in the CDR3. CDR3 sequence (DNA): TGTGCCAGCAGCTTAGAGGGACAGGGTGTTGGGGAGCTGTTTTTT. Its translation is CASSLEGQGVGELFF.

V and J are TRBV28 and TRBJ2-1; no clear D gene. The CDR3 has 13 residues. Trimming removed 6 bases at V and 3 bases at J, with 9 bases between. CDR1 and CDR2 (germline): MDHEN, SYDVKM. The DNA for the CDR3 is TGTGCCAGCAGGGATGACTTCTACAATGAGCAGTTCTTC. Translated, it gives CASRDDFYNEQFF.

The chain recombines TRBV12-5 with TRBJ1-1; D unresolved. This CDR3 is built from 11 residues. Deletions cut 7 bases from V and 5 bases from J, with 8 bases between. Germline values: CDR1 LGHNT, CDR2 FRNRAP. Written as DNA, the CDR3 is TGTGCTAGTGTTCCCCCGACTGAAGCTTTCTTT. It specifies CASVPPTEAFF.

The genes are TRBV10-3 and TRBJ1-6; no firm D call. Trimming stripped 4 bases from V and 7 bases from J, with 8 bases between. The V gene's germline CDR1 is ENHRY and CDR2 SYGVKD. This CDR3 spans 13 amino acids. The CDR3 DNA is TGTGCCATCAGTGGGCGGCTCAATTCACCCCTCCACTTT. Protein: CAISGRLNSPLHF.

This chain uses TRBV9 with TRBJ1-3; 7 positions match TRBD1. Losses at the gene ends were 4 bases for V and 0 bases for J; bases not matched to a gene: 4. CDR1 is SGDLS and CDR2 is YYNGEE in the germline V gene. This CDR3 has 15 amino acids. The CDR3 sequence is CASSPGGISGNTIYF. The CDR3 nucleotides read TGTGCCAGCAGCCCAGGGGGGATCTCTGGAAACACCATATATTTT.

The chain carries TRBV5-1 and TRBJ2-3, with D possibly being TRBD1 (6 bases). The CDR3 sequence is 15 residues long. V was clipped by 4 bases and J by 0 bases, with 12 bases between them. Germline-derived CDR1 and CDR2 are SGHRS and YFSETQ. CDR3 DNA: TGCGCCAGCAGCCTCGGGACAACTAGCACAGATACGCAGTATTTT. Residues: CASSLGTTSTDTQYF.

This sequence joins TRBV6-5 and TRBJ1-3, with D hard to call. Germline lookup yields CDR1 MNHEY and CDR2 SVGAGI. The CDR3 is 15 amino acids. Trimming removed 7 bases at V and 4 bases at J, with 17 bases between. CDR3 protein: CASMAGSRLGNTIYF. The CDR3 DNA is TGTGCCAGCATGGCCGGGTCCCGTCTAGGAAACACCATATATTTT.

The chain links TRBV19 to TRBJ2-1; possible D gene TRBD2, 6 bases. The CDR3 totals 14 residues. Germline V CDR1 and CDR2: LNHDA, SQIVND (reference sequence). The V and J ends lost 3 bases and 9 bases respectively, with 15 bases between them. The CDR3 is CASSMTGSEVEQFF. Here the CDR3 DNA reads TGTGCCAGTAGTATGACCGGGAGCGAGGTTGAGCAGTTCTTC.

This clone was seen more than once but under ten times. V and J are TRBV7-3 and TRBJ1-1; TRBD1 agrees at 8 bases. Germline V gives CDR1 SGHTA, CDR2 FQGTGA. CDR3 length: 13 amino acids. V was pared by 4 bases and J by 5 bases, with 3 bases of the junction left unmatched. Here the CDR3 DNA reads TGTGCCAGCAGCTCGGACAGGGTTACTGAAGCTTTCTTT. Protein product: CASSSDRVTEAFF. Using reference TRBV7-3 and TRBJ1-1 for the parts outside the CDR3, the full variable domain is GAGVSQTPSNKVTEKGKYVELRCDPISGHTALYWYRQSLGQGPEFLIYFQGTGAADDSGLPNDRFFAVRPEGSVSTLKIQRTERGDSAVYLCASSSDRVTEAFFGQGTRLTVV.

The CDR3 reads CASSKTATNEKLFF. The DNA of the CDR3 is TGTGCCAGTAGTAAGACAGCAACTAATGAAAAACTGTTTTTT. The gene calls are TRBV19 and TRBJ1-4, with a tentative D call TRBD1 (5 bases). The CDR3 length is 14 residues. V was clipped by 4 bases and J by 0 bases, with 6 bases between them. Germline V gene sequence: CDR1 LNHDA, CDR2 SQIVND (reference sequence).

V is TRBV3-1 (or the pseudogene TRBV3-2) and J is TRBJ2-7; 9 bases match TRBD2. The trim removed 2 bases at V and 5 bases at J, leaving 10 bases unmatched. Germline V CDR1 and CDR2: LGHDT, YNNKEL (reference sequence). This CDR3 contains 16 residues. The CDR3, as DNA: TGTGCCAGCAGCCAACGTAGCGGGAGAAGCATCAACGAGCAGTACTTC. This translates into CASSQRSGRSINEQYF.

This clone was detected only a few times. This chain uses TRBV19 with TRBJ1-4, with 9 bases aligning to TRBD1. The CDR3 is 14 residues long. Germline assignment: CDR1 LNHDA and CDR2 SQIVND (reference sequence). Trimming cost V 8 bases and J 4 bases; bases outside gene matches: 5. The CDR3 DNA is TGTGCCAGTGGGAGGACAGGGGTTAATGAAAAACTGTTTTTT. As protein: CASGRTGVNEKLFF.